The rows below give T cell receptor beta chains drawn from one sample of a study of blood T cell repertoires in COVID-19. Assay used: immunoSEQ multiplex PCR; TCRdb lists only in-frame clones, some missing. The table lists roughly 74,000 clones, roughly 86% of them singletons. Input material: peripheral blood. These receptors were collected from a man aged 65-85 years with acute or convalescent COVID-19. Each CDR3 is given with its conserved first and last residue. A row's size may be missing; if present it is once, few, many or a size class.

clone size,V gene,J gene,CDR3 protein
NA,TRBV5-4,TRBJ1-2,CASSGRRGPGYTF
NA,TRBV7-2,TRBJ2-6,CASSARTGSGANVLTF
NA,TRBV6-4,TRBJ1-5,CASSNLTGNQPQHF
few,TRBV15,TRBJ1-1,CATSKRGRNTEAFF
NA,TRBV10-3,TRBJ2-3,CAISETWTTTDTQYF
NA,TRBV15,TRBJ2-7,CATSAKPSGRNYEQYF
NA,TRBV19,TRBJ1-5,CASKSGSFLSNQPQHF
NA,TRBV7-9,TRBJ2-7,CASSSGQGLSYEQYF
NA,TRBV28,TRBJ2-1,CASSFGRLAGGGEQFF
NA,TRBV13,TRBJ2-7,CASSSRQGFYEQYF
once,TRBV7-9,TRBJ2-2,CASSLSGTTNTGELFF
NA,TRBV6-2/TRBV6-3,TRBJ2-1,CASSYSALAGGQQFF
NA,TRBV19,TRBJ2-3,CASSIGLGEGGYF
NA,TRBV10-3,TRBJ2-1,CAISETGQGNNEQFF
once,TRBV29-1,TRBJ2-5,CSGGQGGETQYF
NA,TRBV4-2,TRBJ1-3,CASSQVAGGSTGNTIYF
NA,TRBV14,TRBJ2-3,CASSKGALARLGTDTQYF
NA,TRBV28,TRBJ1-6,CASRGQGNSPLHF
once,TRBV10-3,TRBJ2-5,CAISGQGAETQYF
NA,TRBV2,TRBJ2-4,CASSLQGAPDIQYF
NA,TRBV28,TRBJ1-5,CASSLQGLPQHF
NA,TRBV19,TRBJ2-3,CASRRGRAGSTDTQYF
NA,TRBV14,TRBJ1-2,CASSQAPGYGYTF
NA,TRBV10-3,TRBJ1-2,CAISESQGGYGYTF
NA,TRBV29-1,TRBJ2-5,CSVARTGGGETQYF
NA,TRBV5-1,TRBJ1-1,CASSSQPPDRGKGEAFF
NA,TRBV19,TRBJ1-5,CASEGGINQPQHF
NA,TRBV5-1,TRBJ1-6,CASSPMTGPPNSPLHF
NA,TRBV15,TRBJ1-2,CATSRGLMDYGYTF
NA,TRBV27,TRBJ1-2,CARLQGFYYGYTF
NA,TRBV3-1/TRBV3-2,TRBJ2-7,CASSQDLQRGTYEQYF
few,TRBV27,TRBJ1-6,CASSLSNRAPNSPLHF
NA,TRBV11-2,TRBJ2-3,CASSLDHTSGRVSDTQYF